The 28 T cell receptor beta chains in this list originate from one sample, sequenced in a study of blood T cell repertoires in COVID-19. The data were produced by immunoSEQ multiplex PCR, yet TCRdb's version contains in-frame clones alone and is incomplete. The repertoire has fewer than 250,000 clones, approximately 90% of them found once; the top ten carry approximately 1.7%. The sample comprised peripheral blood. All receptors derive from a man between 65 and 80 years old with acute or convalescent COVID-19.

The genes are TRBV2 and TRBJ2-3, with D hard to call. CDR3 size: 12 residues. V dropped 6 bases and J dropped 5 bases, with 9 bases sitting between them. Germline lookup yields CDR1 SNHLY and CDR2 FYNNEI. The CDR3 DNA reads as TGTGCCAGCAGGTTACAGTTAGATACGCAGTATTTT. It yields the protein CASRLQLDTQYF.

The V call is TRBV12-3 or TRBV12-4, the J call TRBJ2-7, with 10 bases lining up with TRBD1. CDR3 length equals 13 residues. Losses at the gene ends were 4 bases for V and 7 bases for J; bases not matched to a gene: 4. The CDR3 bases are TGTGCCAGCAGTTCCGGGACAGGGGATGAGCAGTACTTC. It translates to CASSSGTGDEQYF.

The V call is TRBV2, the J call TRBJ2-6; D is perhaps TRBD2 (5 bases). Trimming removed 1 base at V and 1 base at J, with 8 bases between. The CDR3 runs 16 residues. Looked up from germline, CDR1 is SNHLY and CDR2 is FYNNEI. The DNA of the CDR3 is TGTGCCAGCAGTGAAGAGGCGGGTTCTGGGGCCAACGTCCTGACTTTC. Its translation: CASSEEAGSGANVLTF. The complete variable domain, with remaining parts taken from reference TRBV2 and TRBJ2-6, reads EPEVTQTPSHQVTQMGQEVILRCVPISNHLYFYWYRQILGQKVEFLVSFYNNEISEKSEIFDDQFSVERPDGSNFTLKIRSTKLEDSAMYFCASSEEAGSGANVLTFGAGSRLTVL.

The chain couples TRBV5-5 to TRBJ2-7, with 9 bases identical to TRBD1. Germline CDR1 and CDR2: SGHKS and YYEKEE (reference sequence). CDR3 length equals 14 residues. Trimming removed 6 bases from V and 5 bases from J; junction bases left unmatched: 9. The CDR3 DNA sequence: TGTGCCAGCACCGGGACAGGGAATCGCCACGAGCAGTACTTC. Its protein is CASTGTGNRHEQYF.

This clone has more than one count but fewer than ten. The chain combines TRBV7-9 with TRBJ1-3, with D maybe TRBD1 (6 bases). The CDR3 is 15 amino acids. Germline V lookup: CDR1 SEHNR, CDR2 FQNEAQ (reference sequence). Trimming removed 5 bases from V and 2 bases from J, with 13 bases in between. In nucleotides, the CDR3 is TGTGCCAGCAGCCCGGGGGGCGCGACTGGAAACACCATATATTTT. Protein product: CASSPGGATGNTIYF.

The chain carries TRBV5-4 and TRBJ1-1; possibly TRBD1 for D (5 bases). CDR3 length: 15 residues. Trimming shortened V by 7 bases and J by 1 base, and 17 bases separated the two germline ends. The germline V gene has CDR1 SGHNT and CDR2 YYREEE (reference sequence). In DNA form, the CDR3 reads TGTGCCAGCGCCCTTAAGGGGCCGGGGAACACTGAAGCTTTCTTT. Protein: CASALKGPGNTEAFF.

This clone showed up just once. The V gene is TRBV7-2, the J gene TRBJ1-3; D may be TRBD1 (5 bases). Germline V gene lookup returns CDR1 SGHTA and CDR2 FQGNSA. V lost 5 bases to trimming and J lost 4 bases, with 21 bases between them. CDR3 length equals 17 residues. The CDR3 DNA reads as TGTGCCAGCAGCCACCAAAGGGGCACGTCCCAGGGAAACACCATATATTTT. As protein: CASSHQRGTSQGNTIYF.

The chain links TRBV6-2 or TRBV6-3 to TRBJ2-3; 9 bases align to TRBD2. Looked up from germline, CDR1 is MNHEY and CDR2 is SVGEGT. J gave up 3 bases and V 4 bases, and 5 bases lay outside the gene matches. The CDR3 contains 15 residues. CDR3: CASSLAGAGTDTQYF. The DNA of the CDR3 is TGTGCCAGCAGTTTAGCGGGAGCGGGTACAGATACGCAGTATTTT.

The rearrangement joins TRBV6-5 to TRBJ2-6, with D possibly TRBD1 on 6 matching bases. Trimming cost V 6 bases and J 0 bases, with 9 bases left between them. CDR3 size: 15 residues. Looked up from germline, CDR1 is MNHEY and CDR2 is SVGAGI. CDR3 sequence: CASSLGGSGANVLTF. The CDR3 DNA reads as TGTGCCAGCAGCCTAGGGGGCTCTGGGGCCAACGTCCTGACTTTC.

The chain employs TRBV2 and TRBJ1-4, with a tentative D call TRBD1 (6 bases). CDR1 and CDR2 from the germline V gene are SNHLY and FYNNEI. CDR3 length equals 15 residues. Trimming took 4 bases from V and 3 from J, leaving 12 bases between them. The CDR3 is CASSARGWANEKLFF. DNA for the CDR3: TGTGCCAGCAGTGCCAGGGGATGGGCTAATGAAAAACTGTTTTTT.

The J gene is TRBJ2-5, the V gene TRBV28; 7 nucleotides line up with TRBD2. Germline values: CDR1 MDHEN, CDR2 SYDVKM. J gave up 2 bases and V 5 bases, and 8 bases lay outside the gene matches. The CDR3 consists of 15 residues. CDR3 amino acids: CASSTGTTRQETQYF. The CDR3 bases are TGTGCCAGCAGTACCGGGACTACCAGGCAAGAGACCCAGTACTTC.

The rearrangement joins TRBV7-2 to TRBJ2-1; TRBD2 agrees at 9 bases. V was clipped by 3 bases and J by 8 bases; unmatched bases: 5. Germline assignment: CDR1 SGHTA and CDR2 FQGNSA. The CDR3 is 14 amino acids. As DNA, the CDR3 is TGTGCCAGCAGCTTGGCTAGCGGGAACTATGAGCAGTTCTTC. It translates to CASSLASGNYEQFF. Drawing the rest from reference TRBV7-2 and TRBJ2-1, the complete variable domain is GAGVSQSPSNKVTEKGKDVELRCDPISGHTALYWYRQSLGQGLEFLIYFQGNSAPDKSGLPSDRFSAERTGGSVSTLTIQRTQQEDSAVYLCASSLASGNYEQFFGPGTRLTVL.

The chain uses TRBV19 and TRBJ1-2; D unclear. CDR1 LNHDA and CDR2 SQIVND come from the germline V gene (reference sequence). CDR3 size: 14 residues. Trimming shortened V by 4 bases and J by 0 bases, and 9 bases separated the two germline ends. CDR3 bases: TGTGCCAGTAGTAGGCGGTCAACTAACTATGGCTACACCTTC. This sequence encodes CASSRRSTNYGYTF.

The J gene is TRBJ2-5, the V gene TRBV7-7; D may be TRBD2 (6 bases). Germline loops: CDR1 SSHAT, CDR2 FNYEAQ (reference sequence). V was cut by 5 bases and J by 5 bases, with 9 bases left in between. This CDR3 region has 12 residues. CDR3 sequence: CASSQGRETQYF. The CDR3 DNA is TGTGCCAGCAGCCAAGGGAGGGAGACCCAGTACTTC.

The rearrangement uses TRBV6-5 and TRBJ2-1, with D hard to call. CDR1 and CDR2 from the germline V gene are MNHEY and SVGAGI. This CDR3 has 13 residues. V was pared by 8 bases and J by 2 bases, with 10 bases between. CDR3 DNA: TGTGCCAGCGCTGAGAGCCCCTACAATGAGCAGTTCTTC. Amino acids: CASAESPYNEQFF.

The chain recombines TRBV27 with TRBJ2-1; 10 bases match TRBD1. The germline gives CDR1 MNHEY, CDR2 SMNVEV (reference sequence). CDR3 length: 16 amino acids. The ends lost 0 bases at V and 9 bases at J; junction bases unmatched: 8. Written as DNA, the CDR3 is TGTGCCAGCAGTTTATCTCGGGGACAGGGGCTCAGTGAGCAGTTCTTC. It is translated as CASSLSRGQGLSEQFF.

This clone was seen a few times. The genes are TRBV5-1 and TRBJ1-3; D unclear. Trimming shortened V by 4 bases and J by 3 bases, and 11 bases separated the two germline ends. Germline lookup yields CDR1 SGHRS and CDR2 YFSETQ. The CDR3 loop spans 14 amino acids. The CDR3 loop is CASSLDSNGNTIYF. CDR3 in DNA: TGCGCCAGCAGCCTCGACTCTAATGGAAACACCATATATTTT.

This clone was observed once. Here the CDR3 DNA reads TGTGCCAGCAGTTACCCGAGAGGAAGAAACACCGGGGAGCTGTTTTTT. It yields the protein CASSYPRGRNTGELFF. This chain uses TRBV6-5 with TRBJ2-2; no definite D call. This CDR3 is built from 16 residues. Germline assignment: CDR1 MNHEY and CDR2 SVGAGI. Trimming removed 2 bases from V and 2 bases from J, with 12 bases in between.

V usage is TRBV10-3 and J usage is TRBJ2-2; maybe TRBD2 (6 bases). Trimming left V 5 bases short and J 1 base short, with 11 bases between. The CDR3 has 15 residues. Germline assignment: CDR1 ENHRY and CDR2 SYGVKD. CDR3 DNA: TGTGCCATCAGTCCCTGGGAGGAGAACACCGGGGAGCTGTTTTTT. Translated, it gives CAISPWEENTGELFF.

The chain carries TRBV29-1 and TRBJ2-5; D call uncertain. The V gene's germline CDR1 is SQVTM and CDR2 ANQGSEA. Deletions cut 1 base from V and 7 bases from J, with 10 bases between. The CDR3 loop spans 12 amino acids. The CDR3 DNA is TGCAGCGTTGAAGTGAGCGAAGGGACCCAGTACTTC. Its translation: CSVEVSEGTQYF.

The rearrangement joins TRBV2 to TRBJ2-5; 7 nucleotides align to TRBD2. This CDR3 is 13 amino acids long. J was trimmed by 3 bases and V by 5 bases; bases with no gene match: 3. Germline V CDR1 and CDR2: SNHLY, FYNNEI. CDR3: CASSRGRKETQYF. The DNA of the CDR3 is TGTGCCAGCAGTCGCGGGAGAAAAGAGACCCAGTACTTC.

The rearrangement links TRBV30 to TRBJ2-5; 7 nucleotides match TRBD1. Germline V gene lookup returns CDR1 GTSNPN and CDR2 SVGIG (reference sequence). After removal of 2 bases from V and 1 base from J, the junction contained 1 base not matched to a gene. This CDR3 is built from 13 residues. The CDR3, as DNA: TGTGCCTGGAGTCGGGACAGCCAAGAGACCCAGTACTTC. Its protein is CAWSRDSQETQYF.

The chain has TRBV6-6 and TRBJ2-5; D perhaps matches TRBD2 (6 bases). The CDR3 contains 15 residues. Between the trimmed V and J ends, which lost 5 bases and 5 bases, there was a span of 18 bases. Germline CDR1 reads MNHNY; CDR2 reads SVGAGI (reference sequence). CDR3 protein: CASSKGTVARETQYF. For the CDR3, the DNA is TGTGCCAGCAGTAAGGGGACTGTAGCGAGGGAGACCCAGTACTTC.

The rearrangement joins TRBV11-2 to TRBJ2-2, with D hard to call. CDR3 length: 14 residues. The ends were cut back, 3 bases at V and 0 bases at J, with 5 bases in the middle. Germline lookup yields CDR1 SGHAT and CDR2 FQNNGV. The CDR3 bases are TGTGCCAGCAGCTTCACAGCGAACACCGGGGAGCTGTTTTTT. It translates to CASSFTANTGELFF. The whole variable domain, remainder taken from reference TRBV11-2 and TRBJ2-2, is EAGVAQSPRYKIIEKRQSVAFWCNPISGHATLYWYQQILGQGPKLLIQFQNNGVVDDSQLPKDRFSAERLKGVDSTLKIQPAKLEDSAVYLCASSFTANTGELFFGEGSRLTVL.

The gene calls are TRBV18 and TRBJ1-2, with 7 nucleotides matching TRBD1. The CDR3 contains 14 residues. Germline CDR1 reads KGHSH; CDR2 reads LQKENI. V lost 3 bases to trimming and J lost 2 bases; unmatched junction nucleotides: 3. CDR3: CASSPDRANYGYTF. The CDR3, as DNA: TGTGCCAGCTCACCCGACAGGGCGAACTATGGCTACACCTTC.

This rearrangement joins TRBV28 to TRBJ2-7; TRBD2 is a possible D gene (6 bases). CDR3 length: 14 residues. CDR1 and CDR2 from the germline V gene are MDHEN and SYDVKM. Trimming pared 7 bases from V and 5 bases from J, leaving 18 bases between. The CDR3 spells CASTQGRRGNEQYF. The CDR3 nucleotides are TGTGCCAGCACCCAAGGCCGACGGGGGAACGAGCAGTACTTC.

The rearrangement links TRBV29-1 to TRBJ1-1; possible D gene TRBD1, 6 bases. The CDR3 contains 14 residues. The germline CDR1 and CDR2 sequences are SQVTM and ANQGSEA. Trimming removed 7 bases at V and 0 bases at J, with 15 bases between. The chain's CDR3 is CSADRTAMNTEAFF. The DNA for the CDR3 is TGCAGCGCCGACCGGACAGCGATGAACACTGAAGCTTTCTTT.

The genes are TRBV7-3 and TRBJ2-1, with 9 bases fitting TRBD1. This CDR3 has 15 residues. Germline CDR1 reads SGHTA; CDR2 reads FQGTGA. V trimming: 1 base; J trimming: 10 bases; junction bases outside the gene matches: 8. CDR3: CASSLNGQGPNEQFF. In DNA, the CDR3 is TGTGCCAGCAGCTTAAACGGACAGGGGCCGAACGAGCAGTTCTTC.